This TCR beta chain was documented in a study of blood T cell repertoires in COVID-19. Overall study: Samples representing acute and convalescent COVID-19 were sourced from the United States, Italy and Spain. Sample material is recorded as cDNA or gDNA derived from T cells, B-cell-depleted T cells, or PBMCs.

The V gene's germline CDR1 is MNHNS and CDR2 SASEGT. The germline V and J ends were trimmed by 3 bases and 1 base, with 10 bases remaining between them. The CDR3 sequence is 15 residues long. Original data processing: Reference gene primers were amplified, and this amplification served to estimate nucleated cell counts. Sequencing was performed with immunoSEQ multiplex PCR; in TCRdb, only in-frame clones are kept and a portion is missing. V, J and clone size are those of that table, while D and trimming were read from the DNA. The repertoire holds tens of thousands of clones, with 80% to 90% as singletons.

The TCR originated in a human donor in a cohort sampled during active COVID-19. The chain joins TRBV6-1 to TRBJ1-5; D remains unclear. The specimen was peripheral blood. The DNA of the CDR3 is TGTGCCAGCAGTGATGCGGCGGGAAGCAATCAGCCCCAGCATTTT. This codes for CASSDAAGSNQPQHF.